These T cell receptor beta chains were read from a single sample in a study of T cells in Graves' hyperthyroidism and ophthalmopathy. Each CDR3 protein is one row after TCRdb ran MiXCR on the multiplex PCR reads. The sample yields tens of thousands of distinct CDR3 sequences, about 50% seen once. The sequencing input was blood. These receptors came from a woman aged 45 to 65 with Graves' hyperthyroidism that later progressed to Graves' ophthalmopathy. Both conserved end residues are part of each CDR3. A D gene is named only where the DNA matches it firmly.

-	17	TRBV9	TRBJ1-2	CAGSAQEAVYSSYGYTF
TRBD2	17	TRBV5-1	TRBJ2-3	CASSGGTSGRARDTQYF
TRBD2	17	TRBV5-1	TRBJ2-1	CASSLVGTSGNYNEQFF
-	11	TRBV4-2	TRBJ2-3	CASSQEDTQYF
TRBD2	16	TRBV6-5	TRBJ2-5	CASSPQLAGGSETQYF
TRBD1	15	TRBV19	TRBJ2-2	CAWTTGGRYGGELFF
-	12	TRBV10-3	TRBJ2-1	CAITGNYNEQFF
TRBD1	15	TRBV5-1	TRBJ2-2	CASSRTGANTGELFF
-	12	TRBV25-1	TRBJ2-7	CASSRRGDEQYF
TRBD1	15	TRBV11-2	TRBJ1-2	CASSLDRGHNYGYTF
TRBD1	15	TRBV15	TRBJ1-1	CATSRRQGVNTEAFF
-	16	TRBV7-3	TRBJ2-3	CASSSGAGPGADTQYF
TRBD1	11	TRBV6-5	TRBJ1-2	CATGTGSGYTF
-	14	TRBV7-6	TRBJ2-7	CASSLPLTGDEQYF
-	15	TRBV5-1	TRBJ1-4	CASSLLGVQDEKLFF
TRBD1	16	TRBV11-3	TRBJ2-1	CASSSAWDRGNNEQFF
-	15	TRBV6-4	TRBJ1-4	CASREGRTPNEKLFF